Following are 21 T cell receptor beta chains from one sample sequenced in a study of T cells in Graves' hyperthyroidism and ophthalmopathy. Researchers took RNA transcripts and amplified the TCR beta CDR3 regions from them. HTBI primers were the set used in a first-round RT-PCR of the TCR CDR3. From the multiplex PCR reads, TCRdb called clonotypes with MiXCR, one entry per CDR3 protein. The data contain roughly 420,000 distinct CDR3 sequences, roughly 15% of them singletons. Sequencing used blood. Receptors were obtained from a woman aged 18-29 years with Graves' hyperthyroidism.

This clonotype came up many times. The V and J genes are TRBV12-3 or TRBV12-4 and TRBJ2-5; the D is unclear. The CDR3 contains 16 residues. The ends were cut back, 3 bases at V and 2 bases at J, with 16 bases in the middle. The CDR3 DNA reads TGTGCCAGCAGTTTTTTCGGCAGGCCTTCACAAGAGACCCAGTACTTC. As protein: CASSFFGRPSQETQYF.

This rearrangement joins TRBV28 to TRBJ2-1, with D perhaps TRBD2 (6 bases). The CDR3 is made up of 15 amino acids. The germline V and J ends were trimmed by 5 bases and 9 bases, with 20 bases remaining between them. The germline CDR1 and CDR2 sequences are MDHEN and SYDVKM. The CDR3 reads CASSSGREPLGEQFF. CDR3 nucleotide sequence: TGTGCCAGCAGTAGCGGGCGGGAACCCCTCGGTGAGCAGTTCTTC.

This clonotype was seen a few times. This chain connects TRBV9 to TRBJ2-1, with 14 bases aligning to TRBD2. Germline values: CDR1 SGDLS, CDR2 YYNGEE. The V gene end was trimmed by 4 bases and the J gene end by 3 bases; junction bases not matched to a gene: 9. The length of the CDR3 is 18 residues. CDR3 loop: CASSSGLAGEVNYNEQFF. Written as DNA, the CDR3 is TGTGCCAGCAGCTCGGGACTAGCGGGAGAAGTAAACTACAATGAGCAGTTCTTC. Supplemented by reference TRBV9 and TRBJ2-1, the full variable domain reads DSGVTQTPKHLITATGQRVTLRCSPRSGDLSVYWYQQSLDQGLQFLIQYYNGEERAKGNILERFSAQQFPDLHSELNLSSLELGDSALYFCASSSGLAGEVNYNEQFFGPGTRLTVL.

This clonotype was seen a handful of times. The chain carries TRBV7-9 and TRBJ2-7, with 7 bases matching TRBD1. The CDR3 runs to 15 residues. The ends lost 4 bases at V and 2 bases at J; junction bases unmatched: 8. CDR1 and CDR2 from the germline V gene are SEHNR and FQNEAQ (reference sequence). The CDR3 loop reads CASSSTGTEAYEQYF. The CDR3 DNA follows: TGTGCCAGCAGCTCAACCGGGACAGAAGCCTACGAGCAGTACTTC.

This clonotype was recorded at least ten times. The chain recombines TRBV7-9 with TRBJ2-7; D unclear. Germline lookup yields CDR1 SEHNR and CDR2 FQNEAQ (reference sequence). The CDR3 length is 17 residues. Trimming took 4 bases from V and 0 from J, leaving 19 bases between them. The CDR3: CASSYPTSSGSSYEQYF. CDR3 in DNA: TGTGCCAGCAGCTACCCCACCTCCTCCGGCAGCTCCTACGAGCAGTACTTC.

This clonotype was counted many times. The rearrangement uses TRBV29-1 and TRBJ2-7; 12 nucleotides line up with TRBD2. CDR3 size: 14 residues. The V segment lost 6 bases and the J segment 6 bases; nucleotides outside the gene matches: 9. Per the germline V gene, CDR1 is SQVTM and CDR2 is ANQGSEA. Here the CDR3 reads CSVYWTSGKGEQYF. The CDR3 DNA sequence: TGCAGCGTATACTGGACTAGCGGGAAAGGCGAGCAGTACTTC.

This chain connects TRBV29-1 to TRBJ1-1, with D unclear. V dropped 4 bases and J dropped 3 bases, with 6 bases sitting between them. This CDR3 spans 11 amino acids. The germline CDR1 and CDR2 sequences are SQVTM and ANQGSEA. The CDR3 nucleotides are TGCAGCGTTGCTCCGGACACTGAAGCTTTCTTT. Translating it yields CSVAPDTEAFF.

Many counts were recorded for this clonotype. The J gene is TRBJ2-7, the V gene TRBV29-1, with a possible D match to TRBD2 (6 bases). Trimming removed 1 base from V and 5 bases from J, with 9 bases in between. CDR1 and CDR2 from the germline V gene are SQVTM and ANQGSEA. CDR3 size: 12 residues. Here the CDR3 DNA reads TGCAGCGTTGAAGGGGAGGCGGACGAGCAGTACTTC. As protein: CSVEGEADEQYF.

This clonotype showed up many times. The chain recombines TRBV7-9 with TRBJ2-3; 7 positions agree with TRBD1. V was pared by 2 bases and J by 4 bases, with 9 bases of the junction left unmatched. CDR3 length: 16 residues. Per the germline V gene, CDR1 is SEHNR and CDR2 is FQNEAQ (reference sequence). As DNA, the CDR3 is TGTGCCAGCAGCTTACCATCGACAGGGCTCGCAGATACGCAGTATTTT. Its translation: CASSLPSTGLADTQYF.

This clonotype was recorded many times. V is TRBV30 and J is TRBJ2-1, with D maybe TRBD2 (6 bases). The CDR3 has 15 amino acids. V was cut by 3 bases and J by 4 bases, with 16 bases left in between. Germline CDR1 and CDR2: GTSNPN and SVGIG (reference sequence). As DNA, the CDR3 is TGTGCCTGGAGGCCGTACGGGAGAGAGTACAATGAGCAGTTCTTC. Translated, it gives CAWRPYGREYNEQFF.

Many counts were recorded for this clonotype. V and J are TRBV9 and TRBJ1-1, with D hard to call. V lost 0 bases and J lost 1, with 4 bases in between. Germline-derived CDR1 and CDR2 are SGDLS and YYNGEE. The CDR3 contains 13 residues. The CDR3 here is CASSVDENTEAFF. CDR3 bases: TGTGCCAGCAGCGTAGACGAGAACACTGAAGCTTTCTTT.

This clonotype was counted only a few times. CDR3 sequence: CASSRTGDGGYEQYF. The DNA of the CDR3 is TGTGCCAGCAGCCGAACGGGAGACGGGGGCTACGAGCAGTACTTC. The rearrangement joins TRBV7-2 to TRBJ2-7, with D perhaps TRBD2 (6 bases). V was shortened by 5 bases and J by 3 bases, with 17 bases between the two germline ends. The germline gives CDR1 SGHTA, CDR2 FQGNSA. CDR3 length: 15 amino acids.

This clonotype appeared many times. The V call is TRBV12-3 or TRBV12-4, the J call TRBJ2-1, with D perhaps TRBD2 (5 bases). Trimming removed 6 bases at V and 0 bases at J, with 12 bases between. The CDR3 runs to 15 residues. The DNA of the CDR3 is TGTGCCAGCAGCCGCGCACTAGGCTCCTACAATGAGCAGTTCTTC. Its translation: CASSRALGSYNEQFF.

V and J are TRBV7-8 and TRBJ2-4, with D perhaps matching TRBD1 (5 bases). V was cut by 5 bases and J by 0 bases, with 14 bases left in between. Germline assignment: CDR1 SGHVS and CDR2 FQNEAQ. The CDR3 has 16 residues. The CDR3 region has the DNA TGTGCCAGCAGCCCCATAGGGGTCCTAGCCAAAAACATTCAGTACTTC. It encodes CASSPIGVLAKNIQYF.

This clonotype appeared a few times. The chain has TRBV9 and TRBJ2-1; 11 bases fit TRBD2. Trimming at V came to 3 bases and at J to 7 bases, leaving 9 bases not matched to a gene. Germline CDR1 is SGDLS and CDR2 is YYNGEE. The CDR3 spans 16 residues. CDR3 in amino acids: CASSAPTSGTKNEQFF. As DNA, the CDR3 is TGTGCCAGCAGCGCCCCGACTAGCGGGACCAAAAATGAGCAGTTCTTC.

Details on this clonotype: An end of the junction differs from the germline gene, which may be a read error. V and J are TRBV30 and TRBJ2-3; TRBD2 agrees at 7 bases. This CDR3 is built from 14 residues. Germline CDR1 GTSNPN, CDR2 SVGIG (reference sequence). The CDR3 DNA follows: TGTGCCTGGGGGAGCGGGGTCCGCACAGATACGCGGTATTTT. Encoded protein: CAWGSGVRTDTRYF.

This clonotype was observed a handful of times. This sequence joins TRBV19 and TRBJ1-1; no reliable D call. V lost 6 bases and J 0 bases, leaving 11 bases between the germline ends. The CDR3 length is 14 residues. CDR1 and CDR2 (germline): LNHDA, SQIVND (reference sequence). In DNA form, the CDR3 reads TGTGCCAGTAGCTTTGCCGCCATGAACACTGAAGCTTTCTTT. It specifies CASSFAAMNTEAFF.

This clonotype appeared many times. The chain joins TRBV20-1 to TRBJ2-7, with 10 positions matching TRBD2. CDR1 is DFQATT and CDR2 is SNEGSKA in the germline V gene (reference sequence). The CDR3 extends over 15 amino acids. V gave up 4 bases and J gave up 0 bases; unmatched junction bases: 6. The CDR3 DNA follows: TGCAGTGCTAATTCCCCTAGCGGGGGCTCCTACGAGCAGTACTTC. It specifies CSANSPSGGSYEQYF.

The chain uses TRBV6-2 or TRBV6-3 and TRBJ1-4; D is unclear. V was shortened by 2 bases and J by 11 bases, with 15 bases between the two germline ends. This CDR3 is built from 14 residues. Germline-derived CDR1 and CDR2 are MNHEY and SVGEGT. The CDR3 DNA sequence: TGTGCCAGCAGTTACGGCGGGGAATCGAGGAAACTGTTTTTT. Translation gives CASSYGGESRKLFF.

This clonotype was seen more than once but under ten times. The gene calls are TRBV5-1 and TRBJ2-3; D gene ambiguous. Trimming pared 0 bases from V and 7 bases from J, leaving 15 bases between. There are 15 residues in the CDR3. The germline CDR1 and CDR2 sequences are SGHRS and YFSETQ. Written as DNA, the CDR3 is TGCGCCAGCAGCTTGGGCGTGAATCAAGCATATACGCAGTATTTT. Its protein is CASSLGVNQAYTQYF.

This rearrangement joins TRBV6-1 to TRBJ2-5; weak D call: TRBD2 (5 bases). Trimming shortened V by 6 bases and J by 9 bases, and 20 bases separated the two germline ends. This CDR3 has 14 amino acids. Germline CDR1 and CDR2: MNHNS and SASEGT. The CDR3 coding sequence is TGTGCCAGCAGACGATACCTAGCCGAAACGGCCCAGTACTTC. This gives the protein CASRRYLAETAQYF.